Presented here are 12 T cell receptor beta chains from one specimen sequenced in a study of CD8+ T cells in alopecia areata. RNA extraction was followed by reverse transcription into cDNA, which acted as the sequencing template. Sequenced by immunoSEQ multiplex PCR; TCRdb stores in-frame clones only, minus some. The sample consists of around 180,000 clones, around 60% of them appearing once. Indicated treatment: oral pan-JAK inhibitor, 5-10 mg twice daily. The sample here was CD4+ T cells sorted from blood, taken around week 47, from a patient treated with tofacitinib. These receptors all stem from a human donor with alopecia areata.

This clone occurred a few times. The chain uses TRBV21-1 and TRBJ1-1; the DNA was not compared with TRBD1, the D call given in the table. TRBV21-1 counts as a pseudogene. There are 15 residues in the CDR3. The CDR3 nucleotides are TGTGCCAGCAGCTTGTGGACAGGGGAGGACACTGAAGCTTTCTTT. Translating it yields CASSLWTGEDTEAFF.

This clone was seen only a few times. The V gene is TRBV30, the J gene TRBJ1-1; 7 nucleotides match TRBD1. This CDR3 comprises 13 residues. The J segment lost 11 bases and the V segment lost 0 bases, leaving 9 bases of the junction unmatched. The V gene's germline CDR1 is GTSNPN and CDR2 SVGIG (reference sequence). The CDR3 region is CAWSVRDSRVAFF. As DNA, the CDR3 is TGTGCCTGGAGTGTCAGGGACAGTAGGGTGGCTTTCTTT.

The CDR3 nucleotides read TGTGCCATCAGTTCCCCAGATACGCAGTATTTT. Amino acids: CAISSPDTQYF. The chain has TRBV10-3 and TRBJ2-3; D gene unclear. Trimming removed 5 bases from V and 4 bases from J, with 4 bases in between. Germline CDR1 is ENHRY and CDR2 is SYGVKD. This CDR3 has 11 residues.

CDR3 DNA sequence: TGTGCCAGCAGTGTTAAGGATACCACTGAAGCTTTCTTT. Protein sequence: CASSVKDTTEAFF. The chain uses TRBV6-1 and TRBJ1-1; D is unresolved. The CDR3 runs 13 residues. V lost 4 bases and J lost 4, with 10 bases in between. Germline CDR1 MNHNS, CDR2 SASEGT.

This chain connects TRBV29-1 to TRBJ2-3; a weak D match, TRBD1 (5 bases). The CDR3 sequence is 13 residues long. Trimming stripped 7 bases from V and 4 bases from J, with 15 bases between. In germline, CDR1 is SQVTM, CDR2 ANQGSEA. Written as DNA, the CDR3 is TGCAGCGGATCACGGCAGGGTCCAGATACGCAGTATTTT. It translates to CSGSRQGPDTQYF.

V is TRBV2 and J is TRBJ2-7, with 7 bases lining up with TRBD1. V gave up 4 bases and J gave up 1 base; unmatched junction bases: 7. This CDR3 has 15 residues. Per germline, CDR1 SNHLY and CDR2 FYNNEI. The CDR3 region is CASSVAGGSSYEQYF. Written as DNA, the CDR3 is TGTGCCAGCAGTGTGGCAGGGGGTAGTTCCTACGAGCAGTACTTC.

The chain joins TRBV2 to TRBJ2-5; no reliable D call. Trimming took off 2 bases at V and 5 bases at J, with 12 bases between the two ends. Germline values: CDR1 SNHLY, CDR2 FYNNEI. This CDR3 contains 14 residues. The CDR3 nucleotides read TGTGCCAGCAGTGAATTCCTGGTGCAGGAGACCCAGTACTTC. Encoded protein: CASSEFLVQETQYF.

About this clone itself: Other nucleotide sequences in the sample specify the same CDR3. The chain is built from TRBV20-1 and TRBJ2-5; no definite D call. This CDR3 has 11 amino acids. Trimming shortened V by 1 base and J by 1 base, and 1 base separated the two germline ends. CDR1 is DFQATT, CDR2 SNEGSKA, per germline (reference sequence). CDR3 DNA: TGCAGTGCTAGAGCCCAAGAGACCCAGTACTTC. Residues: CSARAQETQYF.

V gene TRBV9 combines with J gene TRBJ2-3; D call uncertain. The V end lost 0 bases, the J end lost 2 bases, and 7 bases lay between the germline ends. The CDR3 length is 14 residues. Per germline, CDR1 SGDLS and CDR2 YYNGEE. The CDR3 region is CASSVGSHTDTQYF. The CDR3, as DNA: TGTGCCAGCAGCGTAGGCTCACACACAGATACGCAGTATTTT.

This sequence joins TRBV9 and TRBJ1-2; 7 nucleotides line up with TRBD1. This CDR3 has 14 amino acids. CDR1 and CDR2 (germline): SGDLS, YYNGEE. The ends lost 3 bases at V and 2 bases at J; junction bases unmatched: 4. The chain's CDR3 is CASSASGGNYGYTF. CDR3 coding DNA: TGTGCCAGCAGCGCATCAGGGGGGAACTATGGCTACACCTTC.

This clone was counted only a few times. The rearrangement uses TRBV7-9 and TRBJ1-4; 8 bases match TRBD1. V lost 4 bases, J lost 6 bases, and 7 bases stayed unmatched. From germline, CDR1 is SEHNR and CDR2 FQNEAQ (reference sequence). The CDR3 length is 15 residues. The CDR3 DNA follows: TGTGCCAGCAGCTCCCAGGGGGCTGGGGATGAAAAACTGTTTTTT. Translation gives CASSSQGAGDEKLFF. The entire variable domain, with the rest obtained from reference TRBV7-9 and TRBJ1-4, is as follows: DTGVSQNPRHKITKRGQNVTFRCDPISEHNRLYWYRQTLGQGPEFLTYFQNEAQLEKSRLLSDRFSAERPKGSFSTLEIQRTEQGDSAMYLCASSSQGAGDEKLFFGSGTQLSVL.

In its sample, this clone was seen a few times. Other DNA sequences from this sample encode an identical CDR3 as well. The chain carries TRBV4-3 and TRBJ1-2; a weak D match, TRBD1 (5 bases). The germline V gene has CDR1 LGHNA and CDR2 YSLEER. Trimming shortened V by 0 bases and J by 7 bases, and 12 bases separated the two germline ends. The CDR3 totals 14 residues. The CDR3 reads CASSQDVGGRGYTF. The CDR3 DNA reads TGCGCCAGCAGCCAAGATGTCGGGGGACGTGGCTACACCTTC.